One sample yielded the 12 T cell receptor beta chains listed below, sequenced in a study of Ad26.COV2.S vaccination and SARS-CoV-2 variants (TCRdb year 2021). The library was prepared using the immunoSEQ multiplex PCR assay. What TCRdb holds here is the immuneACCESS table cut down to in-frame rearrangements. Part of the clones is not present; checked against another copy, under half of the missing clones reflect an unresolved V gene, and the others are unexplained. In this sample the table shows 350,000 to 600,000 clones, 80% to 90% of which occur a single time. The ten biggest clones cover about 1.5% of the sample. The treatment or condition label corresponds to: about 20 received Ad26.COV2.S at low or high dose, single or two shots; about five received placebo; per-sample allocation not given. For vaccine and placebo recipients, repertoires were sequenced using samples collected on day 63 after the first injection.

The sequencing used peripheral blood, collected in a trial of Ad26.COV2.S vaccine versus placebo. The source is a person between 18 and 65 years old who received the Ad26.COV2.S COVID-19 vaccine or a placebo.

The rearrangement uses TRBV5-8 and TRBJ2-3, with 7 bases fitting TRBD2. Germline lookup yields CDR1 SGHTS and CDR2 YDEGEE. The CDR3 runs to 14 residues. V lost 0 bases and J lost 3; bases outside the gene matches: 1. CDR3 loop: CASSLDGRTDTQYF. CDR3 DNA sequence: TGTGCCAGCAGCTTGGACGGGAGGACAGATACGCAGTATTTT.

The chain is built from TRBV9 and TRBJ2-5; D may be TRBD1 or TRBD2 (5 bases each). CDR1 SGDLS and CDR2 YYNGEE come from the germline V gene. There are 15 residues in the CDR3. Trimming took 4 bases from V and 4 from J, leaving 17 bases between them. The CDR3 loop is CASSRRTGHPETQYF. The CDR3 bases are TGTGCCAGCAGCCGGAGGACCGGACACCCAGAGACCCAGTACTTC.

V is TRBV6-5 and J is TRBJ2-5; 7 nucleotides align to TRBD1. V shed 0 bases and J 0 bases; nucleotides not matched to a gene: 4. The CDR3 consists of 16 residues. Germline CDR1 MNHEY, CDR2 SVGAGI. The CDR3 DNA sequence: TGTGCCAGCAGTTACTCAGGACAGGCCAACCAAGAGACCCAGTACTTC. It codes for CASSYSGQANQETQYF.

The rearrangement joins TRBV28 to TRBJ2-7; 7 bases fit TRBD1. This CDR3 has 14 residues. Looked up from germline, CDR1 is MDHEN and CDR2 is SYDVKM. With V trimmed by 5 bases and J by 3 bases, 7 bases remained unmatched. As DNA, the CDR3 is TGTGCCAGCAGTCCTCCGGGACAGTTCTACGAGCAGTACTTC. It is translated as CASSPPGQFYEQYF.

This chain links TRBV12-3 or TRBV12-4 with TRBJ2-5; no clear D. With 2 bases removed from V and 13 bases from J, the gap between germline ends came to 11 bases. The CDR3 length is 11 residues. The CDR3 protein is CASSLNLYPYF. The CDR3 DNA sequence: TGTGCCAGCAGTTTAAACCTCTACCCGTACTTC.

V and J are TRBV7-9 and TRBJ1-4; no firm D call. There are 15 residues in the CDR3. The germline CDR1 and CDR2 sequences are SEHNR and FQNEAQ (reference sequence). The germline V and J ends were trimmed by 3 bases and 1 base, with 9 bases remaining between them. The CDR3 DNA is TGTGCCAGCAGCTTGGTCGGGTTAACTAATGAAAAACTGTTTTTT. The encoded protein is CASSLVGLTNEKLFF.

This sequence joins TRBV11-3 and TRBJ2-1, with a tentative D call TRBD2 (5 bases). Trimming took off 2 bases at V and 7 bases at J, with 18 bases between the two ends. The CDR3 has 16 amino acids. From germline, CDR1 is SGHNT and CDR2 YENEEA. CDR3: CASSLRRPPSGNEQFF. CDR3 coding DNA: TGTGCCAGCAGCTTACGGCGGCCCCCTTCGGGGAATGAGCAGTTCTTC.

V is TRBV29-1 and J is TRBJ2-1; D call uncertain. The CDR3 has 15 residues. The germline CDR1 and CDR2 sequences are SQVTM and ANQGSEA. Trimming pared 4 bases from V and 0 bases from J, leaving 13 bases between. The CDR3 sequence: CSVVGLKSSYNEQFF. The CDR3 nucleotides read TGCAGCGTTGTTGGATTAAAGAGCTCCTACAATGAGCAGTTCTTC.

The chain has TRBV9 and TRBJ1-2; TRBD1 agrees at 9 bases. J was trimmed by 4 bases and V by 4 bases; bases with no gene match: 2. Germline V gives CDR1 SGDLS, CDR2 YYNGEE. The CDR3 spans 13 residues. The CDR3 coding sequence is TGTGCCAGCAGCCTGACAGGGGGCTATGGCTACACCTTC. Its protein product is CASSLTGGYGYTF.

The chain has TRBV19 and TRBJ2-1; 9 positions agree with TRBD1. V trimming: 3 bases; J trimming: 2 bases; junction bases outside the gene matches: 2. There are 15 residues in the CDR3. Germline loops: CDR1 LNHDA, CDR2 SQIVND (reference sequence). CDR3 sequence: CASSMDRGAYNEQFF. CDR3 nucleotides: TGTGCCAGTAGTATGGACAGGGGAGCCTACAATGAGCAGTTCTTC.

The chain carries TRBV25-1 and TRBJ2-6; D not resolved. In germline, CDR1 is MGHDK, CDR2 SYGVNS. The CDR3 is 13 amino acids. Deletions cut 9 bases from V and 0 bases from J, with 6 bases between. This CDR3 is CASQNSGANVLTF. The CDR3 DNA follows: TGTGCCAGTCAGAACTCTGGGGCCAACGTCCTGACTTTC.

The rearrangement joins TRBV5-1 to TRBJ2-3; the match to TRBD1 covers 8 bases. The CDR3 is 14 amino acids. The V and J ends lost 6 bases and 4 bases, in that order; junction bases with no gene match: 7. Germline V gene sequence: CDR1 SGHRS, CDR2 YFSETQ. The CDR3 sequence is CASNTGQVADTQYF. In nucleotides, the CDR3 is TGCGCCAGCAACACGGGACAGGTCGCAGATACGCAGTATTTT.